Shown below are 7 T cell receptor beta chains from a single sample sequenced in a study of T cell responses to AZD1222 COVID-19 vaccine (dated by TCRdb to the early 2020s). The time point label here, explained by the study, means: about 28 days (+/-7) after the second vaccine dose. Library creation used the immunoSEQ multiplex PCR assay. TCRdb retrieved this table from immuneACCESS and kept in-frame rearrangements only. Not all clones are present; in checked studies, unresolved V genes account for under half, and no reason is known for the remainder. The sample table records about 88,000 clones; about nine tenths of these occur just once. The ten most abundant clones make up approximately 5% of the sample. The material sequenced was peripheral blood, taken 28 days after the second AZD1222 dose. The origin of the receptors is an adult who received the AZD1222 COVID-19 vaccine.

V usage is TRBV11-2 and J usage is TRBJ2-2; either TRBD1 or TRBD2 may supply D (6 bases each). The CDR3 consists of 13 residues. V lost 4 bases and J lost 9, with 12 bases in between. Germline assignment: CDR1 SGHAT and CDR2 FQNNGV. The CDR3 sequence: CASSSLGGRELFF. CDR3 coding DNA: TGTGCCAGCAGCTCCCTCGGGGGCCGGGAGCTGTTTTTT.

CDR3 loop: CASSLGLAGGQETQYF. CDR3 nucleotides: TGTGCCAGCAGCCTTGGACTAGCGGGGGGCCAAGAGACCCAGTACTTC. The rearrangement links TRBV7-9 to TRBJ2-5, with 14 bases fitting TRBD2. J gave up 1 base and V 5 bases, and 3 bases lay outside the gene matches. Germline lookup yields CDR1 SEHNR and CDR2 FQNEAQ (reference sequence). CDR3 length: 16 amino acids.

The rearrangement uses TRBV5-6 and TRBJ1-1; tentative D call: TRBD1 (5 bases). Trimming removed 0 bases from V and 0 bases from J, with 9 bases in between. This CDR3 comprises 15 residues. CDR1 is SGHDT, CDR2 YYEEEE, per germline. The CDR3 reads CASSLERGMNTEAFF. The CDR3 DNA sequence: TGTGCCAGCAGCTTGGAGCGGGGGATGAACACTGAAGCTTTCTTT.

This clone was observed once. The V and J genes are TRBV7-2 and TRBJ1-6, with 7 bases fitting TRBD1. This CDR3 region has 16 residues. Germline V gives CDR1 SGHTA, CDR2 FQGNSA. V lost 5 bases to trimming and J lost 8 bases; unmatched junction nucleotides: 12. This CDR3 is CASSGQTGQLYSPLHF. In DNA, the CDR3 is TGTGCCAGCAGCGGACAAACGGGACAGCTTTATTCACCCCTCCACTTT.

The chain employs TRBV10-3 and TRBJ1-1; 7 bases are a match to TRBD1. The germline V gene encodes CDR1 ENHRY and CDR2 SYGVKD. Unmatched junction bases numbered 4, after V lost 5 bases and J lost 4 bases. The CDR3 is 13 amino acids. CDR3 sequence reads: CAISSQGGTEAFF. In nucleotides, the CDR3 is TGTGCCATCAGTTCGCAGGGGGGCACTGAAGCTTTCTTT.

The CDR3 loop is CASSSIPKGGGTEAFF. The CDR3 nucleotides are TGCGCCAGCAGCTCAATTCCTAAGGGTGGCGGCACTGAAGCTTTCTTT. The chain recombines TRBV5-1 with TRBJ1-1; the D is unclear. Per germline, CDR1 SGHRS and CDR2 YFSETQ. The CDR3 has 16 amino acids. Between the trimmed V and J ends, which lost 3 bases and 4 bases, there was a span of 19 bases.

The chain couples TRBV19 to TRBJ2-5, with TRBD2 matching 8 bases. J gave up 2 bases and V 0 bases, and 2 bases lay outside the gene matches. CDR3 length equals 15 residues. The germline gives CDR1 LNHDA, CDR2 SQIVND (reference sequence). The CDR3 DNA reads TGTGCCAGTAGTATAGATTTAGCGGGGCAAGAGACCCAGTACTTC. Its translation: CASSIDLAGQETQYF.